This T cell receptor (beta chain) was sequenced during a study of spatial heterogeneity in lung cancer. The wider study: In tumor regions TCR transcript counts correlated strongly with a matched bulk RNA-seq T cell module score. Study results and limitations: The study found that expanded intratumoral alpha and beta TCR counts tracked tumor mutation counts. Of tumor T cells, an estimated coverage of around 7% was reached for alpha chains and roughly 12% for beta chains.

Every TCR cDNA molecule carried a tag that served as a unique molecular identifier. TCRdb reprocessed the 5' RACE reads with MiXCR, giving one entry per CDR3 protein. The table shows approximately 94,000 distinct CDR3 sequences, with 4.4% occurring only once. This clonotype has ten or more counts. What it recognizes is unknown. Time point noted: sample taken at primary tumor resection. No cells were sorted before sequencing. The whole RNA sequenced was extracted from tumor, nontumor lung or frozen PBMC. CDR1 and CDR2 from the germline V gene are MNHEY and SMNVEV (reference sequence). This CDR3 contains 13 residues. Trimming took off 6 bases at V and 4 bases at J, with 10 bases between the two ends.

The chain employs TRBV27 and TRBJ1-3; D unresolved. This clonotype originated in a male donor with early-stage non-small cell lung cancer. Source: lung tumor tissue, taken at surgery. CDR3 protein: CASSFNYGNTIYF. CDR3 bases: TGTGCCAGCAGCTTCAATTACGGAAACACCATATATTTT.